Detailed here is one T cell receptor beta chain. Its specificity is unknown. Via MiXCR, TCRdb re-called the RT-PCR reads, giving one row per CDR3 protein. The sample lists under 800,000 distinct CDR3 sequences; approximately 15% were seen once. This specimen belongs to a study of response to subunit inactivated influenza vaccine. Findings and limits, study-wide: New T cells are recruited in small numbers by each seasonal influenza vaccination, according to the authors' suggestion.

Germline values: CDR1 SQVTM, CDR2 ANQGSEA. This CDR3 has 14 residues. Trimming took 6 bases from V and 2 from J, leaving 13 bases between them. The TCR comes from a man between 50 and 59 years old who received an inactivated influenza vaccine. The chain combines TRBV29-1 with TRBJ2-2; D is unresolved. The sample consisted of PBMCs from blood, taken about 14 days before vaccination. CDR3 sequence (DNA): TGCAGCGTCCACGACCACCTCAACACCGGGGAGCTGTTTTTT. The encoded protein is CSVHDHLNTGELFF.